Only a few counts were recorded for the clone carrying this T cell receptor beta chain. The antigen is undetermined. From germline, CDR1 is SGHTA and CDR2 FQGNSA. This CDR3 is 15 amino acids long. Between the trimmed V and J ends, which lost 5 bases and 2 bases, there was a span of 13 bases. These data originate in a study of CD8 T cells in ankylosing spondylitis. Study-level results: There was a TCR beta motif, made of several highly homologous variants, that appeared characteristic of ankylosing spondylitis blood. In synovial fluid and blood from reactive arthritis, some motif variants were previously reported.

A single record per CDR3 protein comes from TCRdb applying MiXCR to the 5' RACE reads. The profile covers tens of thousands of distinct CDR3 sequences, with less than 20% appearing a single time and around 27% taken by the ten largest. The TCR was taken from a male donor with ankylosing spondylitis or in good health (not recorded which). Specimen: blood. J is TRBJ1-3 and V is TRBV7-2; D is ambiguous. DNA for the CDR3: TGTGCCAGCAGCAAAGACCCGAGTGCTGGAAACACCATATATTTT. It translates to CASSKDPSAGNTIYF. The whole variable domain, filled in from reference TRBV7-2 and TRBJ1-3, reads GAGVSQSPSNKVTEKGKDVELRCDPISGHTALYWYRQSLGQGLEFLIYFQGNSAPDKSGLPSDRFSAERTGGSVSTLTIQRTQQEDSAVYLCASSKDPSAGNTIYFGEGSWLTVV.